The sequence of this TCR beta chain was determined in a study of OX40 agonist ivuxolimab in advanced cancers. Study-wide background: One hepatocellular carcinoma and a couple of cutaneous melanoma patients partially responded.

The table lists this clone with a count of one. The sample has other DNA sequences that encode this CDR3 too. TCRdb's table, derived via immunoSEQ multiplex PCR, lists solely in-frame clones and lacks some. The sample shows about 100,000 clones, approximately 90% of them seen only once. The germline V gene has CDR1 SGHRS and CDR2 YFSETQ. This CDR3 is built from 13 residues. Trimming removed 5 bases from V and 0 bases from J, with 3 bases in between. Exclusion of a patient followed from autoimmune disease history or systemic immunosuppression. This TCR derives from an adult with an advanced solid tumor such as melanoma, head and neck, liver or kidney cancer. The chain employs TRBV5-1 and TRBJ2-6; D is unclear. This material consisted of CD4+ or CD8+ T cells sorted from blood, taken in a trial of the OX40 agonist ivuxolimab. CDR3 amino acids: CASSLSGANVLTF. The DNA of the CDR3 is TGCGCCAGCAGTCTCTCTGGGGCCAACGTCCTGACTTTC.